These T cell receptor beta chains were read from a single sample in a study of response to subunit inactivated influenza vaccine. MiXCR, applied by TCRdb to the RT-PCR reads, yields one record per CDR3 protein. Seen here are some 540,000 distinct CDR3 sequences, roughly 25% observed once, and the top ten hold 2.5% to 3.5%. These data also featured in a second study, about T cells expressing NK-cell markers.

The sequencing used CD4+ T cells sorted from PBMCs, collected roughly 12 days after vaccination. Receptors were obtained from a man aged 50 or older who received an inactivated influenza vaccine. Each CDR3 is given with its conserved first and last residue. D genes are given only for firm matches. A clone size is listed for some rows: how often the clone was seen (once, few, many), or a class if it is expanded.

V gene,J gene,clone size,D gene,CDR3 protein,CDR3 DNA
TRBV20-1,TRBJ2-1,.,.,CSARGQASIYEQFF,TGCAGTGCTAGGGGCCAGGCGTCCATCTATGAGCAGTTCTTC
TRBV15,TRBJ2-3,few,.,CATSQGGAASTDTQYF,TGTGCCACCAGTCAGGGGGGGGCCGCTAGCACAGATACGCAGTATTTT
TRBV12-3/TRBV12-4,TRBJ2-1,few,.,CASSLGRTSYNEQFF,TGTGCCAGCAGTTTAGGGAGGACCTCCTACAATGAGCAGTTCTTC
TRBV6-1,TRBJ2-7,once,.,CASRWMDSVNYEQYF,TGTGCCAGCAGATGGATGGACAGCGTTAACTACGAGCAGTACTTC
TRBV12-3/TRBV12-4,TRBJ1-2,few,.,CASNMGGGGSAGYTF,TGTGCCAGCAACATGGGAGGGGGTGGATCGGCGGGCTACACCTTC
TRBV29-1,TRBJ2-2,.,.,CSVLSSGRTNTGELFF,TGCAGCGTTTTAAGCTCTGGGCGGACGAACACCGGGGAGCTGTTTTTT
TRBV28,TRBJ2-7,.,.,CASSLSGVLSEQYF,TGTGCCAGCAGTTTATCGGGAGTGTTAAGTGAGCAGTACTTC
TRBV20-1,TRBJ2-5,few,TRBD2,CSASQGGRGETQYF,TGCAGTGCTAGTCAGGGCGGGAGGGGAGAGACCCAGTACTTC
TRBV15,TRBJ1-1,.,.,CATSDRVWTVNTEAFF,TGTGCCACCAGCGATAGAGTTTGGACGGTGAACACTGAAGCTTTCTTT
TRBV6-1,TRBJ2-1,few,TRBD1,CATAKGTANYNEQFF,TGTGCCACCGCCAAGGGGACAGCAAATTACAATGAGCAGTTCTTC
TRBV12-3/TRBV12-4,TRBJ2-3,.,TRBD2,CASKRDYRADTQYF,TGTGCCAGCAAAAGGGACTATCGAGCAGATACGCAGTATTTT
TRBV2,TRBJ2-7,few,.,CASSVHGDTYEQYF,TGTGCCAGCAGTGTCCACGGGGACACCTACGAGCAGTACTTC
TRBV9,TRBJ1-1,.,.,CASSVHGSNTEAFF,TGTGCCAGCAGCGTGCACGGATCCAACACTGAAGCTTTCTTT
TRBV27,TRBJ2-3,.,.,CASSPATFTDTQYF,TGTGCCAGCAGCCCCGCAACCTTCACAGATACGCAGTATTTT
TRBV12-3/TRBV12-4,TRBJ2-5,few,.,CASSLAAGLGETQYF,TGTGCCAGCAGTTTAGCGGCAGGGTTAGGAGAGACCCAGTACTTC
TRBV6-1,TRBJ2-1,.,TRBD2,CASSGTLPGLPRDNEQFF,TGTGCCAGCAGTGGAACATTACCGGGACTACCAAGAGACAATGAGCAGTTCTTC
TRBV4-2,TRBJ2-1,many,.,CASSRDRGADNEQFF,TGTGCCAGCAGCCGAGATCGGGGGGCCGACAATGAGCAGTTCTTC
TRBV6-5,TRBJ1-6,.,.,CASRRYNSPLHF,TGTGCCAGCAGGCGCTATAATTCACCCCTCCACTTT
TRBV20-1,TRBJ2-2,few,.,CSASRVAGELFF,TGCAGTGCTAGCAGGGTAGCCGGGGAGCTGTTTTTT
TRBV29-1,TRBJ2-2,.,TRBD2,CSVRASGRVNTGELFF,TGCAGCGTGAGGGCTAGCGGGAGGGTGAACACCGGGGAGCTGTTTTTT
TRBV5-6,TRBJ2-1,many,.,CASSFRLAKPNEQFF,TGTGCCAGCAGCTTCAGGCTAGCGAAACCCAATGAGCAGTTCTTC
TRBV9,TRBJ2-2,few,.,CASSRSHQTNTGELFF,TGTGCCAGCAGCCGCTCCCACCAAACGAACACCGGGGAGCTGTTTTTT
TRBV11-1,TRBJ2-1,.,.,CASSQSRSYNEQFF,TGTGCCAGCAGTCAATCTCGATCCTACAATGAGCAGTTCTTC
TRBV20-1,TRBJ1-5,many,.,CSAIRGGNQPQHF,TGCAGTGCTATAAGGGGGGGAAATCAGCCCCAGCATTTT
TRBV28,TRBJ2-1,.,TRBD2,CASSSSGLAGDNEQFF,TGTGCCAGCAGTTCCTCGGGACTAGCGGGAGACAATGAGCAGTTCTTC
TRBV7-2,TRBJ2-3,.,.,CASSPDYLSTDTQYF,TGTGCCAGCAGCCCAGACTACCTGAGCACAGATACGCAGTATTTT